This T cell receptor (beta chain) was profiled in a study of blood T cells in healthy people across ages. Study-wide findings and caveats: Higher naive T cell percentage went strongly together with higher TCR beta diversity. Nothing was known about donor CMV status, and this possibly confounded expanded clonotype changes.

Trimming removed 2 bases at V and 4 bases at J, with 11 bases between. CDR1 and CDR2 from the germline V gene are LGHNT and FRNRAP. The CDR3 sequence is 14 residues long. This clonotype showed up many times. Its specificity is unknown. Samples each yielded at least 5 micrograms of total RNA. Then a second PCR, running roughly 7 to 11 cycles, was carried out with a sample-barcoded 5' primer and a J-beta primer mix. Each CDR3 protein is one row after TCRdb ran MiXCR on the 5' RACE reads. Among roughly 700,000 distinct CDR3 sequences, roughly 30% were seen once, and the ten largest hold roughly 14%. The rearrangement links TRBV12-5 to TRBJ1-2; no firm D call. The sample was blood. The clonotype originates from a woman over 75 in good health. CDR3 protein: CASGLTDGFYGYTF. The DNA of the CDR3 is TGTGCTAGTGGTTTGACGGACGGGTTCTATGGCTACACCTTC.